The 5 T cell receptor beta chains below all came from one sample that was sequenced in a study of T cells in Graves' hyperthyroidism and ophthalmopathy. RNA transcripts served as the template for amplifying TCR beta CDR3 regions. In the first-round RT-PCR of the TCR CDR3, the HTBI primer set was used. Via MiXCR, TCRdb re-called the multiplex PCR reads, giving one row per CDR3 protein. The sample lists about 500,000 distinct CDR3 sequences; 40% to 50% were seen once. Sample: peripheral blood or thyroid tissue (not recorded which). Every receptor here comes from an adult woman with Graves' disease, either hyperthyroidism or ophthalmopathy (not recorded which).

The sample holds many counts of this clonotype. The chain carries TRBV9 and TRBJ2-2; 7 bases match TRBD1. CDR3 length equals 14 residues. The J segment lost 5 bases and the V segment lost 4 bases, leaving 5 bases of the junction unmatched. The germline V gene encodes CDR1 SGDLS and CDR2 YYNGEE. The CDR3 DNA reads as TGTGCCAGCAGCCCGACAGGGAGAACCGGGGAGCTGTTTTTT. Protein product: CASSPTGRTGELFF. Looking up the rest from reference TRBV9 and TRBJ2-2 gives the full variable domain: DSGVTQTPKHLITATGQRVTLRCSPRSGDLSVYWYQQSLDQGLQFLIQYYNGEERAKGNILERFSAQQFPDLHSELNLSSLELGDSALYFCASSPTGRTGELFFGEGSRLTVL.

This clonotype was detected many times. The chain has TRBV10-1 and TRBJ2-7, with TRBD1 matching over 11 bases. From germline, CDR1 is WNHNN and CDR2 SYGVQD (reference sequence). The CDR3 spans 15 residues. The ends lost 2 bases at V and 3 bases at J; junction bases unmatched: 3. The CDR3 is CASSEGTGGIYEQYF. In DNA, the CDR3 is TGCGCCAGCAGTGAGGGGACAGGGGGTATCTACGAGCAGTACTTC.

At least ten counts were recorded for this clonotype. This chain joins TRBV3-1 and TRBJ2-5, with a tentative D call TRBD2 (6 bases). V lost 0 bases to trimming and J lost 5 bases, with 13 bases between them. The CDR3 has 15 amino acids. Germline loops: CDR1 LGHDT, CDR2 YNNKEL (reference sequence). CDR3 coding DNA: TGTGCCAGCAGCCAAGAGGTTAGAAGCGGGGAGACCCAGTACTTC. Translation: CASSQEVRSGETQYF.

Regarding this clonotype: A read error may account for a junction end that differs from germline. V and J are TRBV29-1 and TRBJ2-7, with 11 bases that match TRBD2. The CDR3 covers 15 residues. CDR1 SQVTM and CDR2 ANQGSEA come from the germline V gene. The CDR3 sequence is CSVELLAGESYEQYF. In DNA, the CDR3 is TGCAGTGTTGAGTTACTAGCGGGAGAATCCTACGAGCAGTACTTC.

This clonotype appeared a few times. Mismatch with germline at one junction end may stem from a read error. The chain links TRBV5-1 to TRBJ2-5; 9 bases fit TRBD1. CDR1 and CDR2 (germline): SGHRS, YFSETQ. This CDR3 contains 15 residues. The CDR3 reads CASSRAQGAGETQYF. CDR3 coding DNA: TGTGCCAGCAGTCGAGCACAGGGGGCCGGGGAGACCCAGTACTTC.